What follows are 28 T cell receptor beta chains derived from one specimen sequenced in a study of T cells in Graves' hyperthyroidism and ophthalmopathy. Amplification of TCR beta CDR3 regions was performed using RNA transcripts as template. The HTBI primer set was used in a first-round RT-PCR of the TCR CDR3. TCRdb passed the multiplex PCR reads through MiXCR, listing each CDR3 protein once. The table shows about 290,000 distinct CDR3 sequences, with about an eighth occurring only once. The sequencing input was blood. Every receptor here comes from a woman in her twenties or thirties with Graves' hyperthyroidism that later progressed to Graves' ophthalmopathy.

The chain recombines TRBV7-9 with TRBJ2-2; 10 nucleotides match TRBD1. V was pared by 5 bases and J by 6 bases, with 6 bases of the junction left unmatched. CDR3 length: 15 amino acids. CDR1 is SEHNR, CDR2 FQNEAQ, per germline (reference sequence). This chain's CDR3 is CASSLTGTGAGELFF. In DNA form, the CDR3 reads TGTGCCAGCAGCCTTACCGGGACAGGGGCCGGGGAGCTGTTTTTT.

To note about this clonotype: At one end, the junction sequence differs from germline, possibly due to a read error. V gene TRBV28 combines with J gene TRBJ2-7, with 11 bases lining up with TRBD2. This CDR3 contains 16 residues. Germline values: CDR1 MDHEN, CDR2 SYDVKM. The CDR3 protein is CASSQGPSGRPYEQYF. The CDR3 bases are TGCGCCAGCAGCCAAGGTCCTAGCGGGAGGCCCTACGAGCAGTACTTC.

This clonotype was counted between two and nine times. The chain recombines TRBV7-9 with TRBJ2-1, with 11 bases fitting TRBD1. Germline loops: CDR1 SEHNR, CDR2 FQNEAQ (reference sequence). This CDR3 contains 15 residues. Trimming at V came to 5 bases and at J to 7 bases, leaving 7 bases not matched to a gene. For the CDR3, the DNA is TGTGCCAGCAGCCAAGGGACAGGGGGGTTTAATGAGCAGTTCTTC. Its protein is CASSQGTGGFNEQFF.

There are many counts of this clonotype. CDR3 loop: CASSGRQANQPQHF. The CDR3 coding sequence is TGTGCCAGCAGCGGACGACAGGCTAATCAGCCCCAGCATTTT. The rearrangement uses TRBV7-8 and TRBJ1-5, with D perhaps TRBD1 (6 bases). The germline CDR1 and CDR2 sequences are SGHVS and FQNEAQ. The CDR3 is 14 residues long. V lost 5 bases and J 4 bases, leaving 12 bases between the germline ends.

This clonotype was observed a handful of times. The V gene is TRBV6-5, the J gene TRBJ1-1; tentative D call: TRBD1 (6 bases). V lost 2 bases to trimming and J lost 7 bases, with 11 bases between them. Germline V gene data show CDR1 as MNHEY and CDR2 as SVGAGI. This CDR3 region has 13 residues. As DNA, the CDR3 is TGTGCCAGCAGTTACGGTACAGGGTTTGAAGCTTTCTTT. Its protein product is CASSYGTGFEAFF.

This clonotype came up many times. CDR3 bases: TGCAGTGCTCAGGACGTCTACGAGCAGTACTTC. Residues: CSAQDVYEQYF. The rearrangement links TRBV20-1 to TRBJ2-7, with D uncertain. Looked up from germline, CDR1 is DFQATT and CDR2 is SNEGSKA (reference sequence). The V and J ends lost 5 bases and 3 bases respectively, with 8 bases between them. The length of the CDR3 is 11 residues.

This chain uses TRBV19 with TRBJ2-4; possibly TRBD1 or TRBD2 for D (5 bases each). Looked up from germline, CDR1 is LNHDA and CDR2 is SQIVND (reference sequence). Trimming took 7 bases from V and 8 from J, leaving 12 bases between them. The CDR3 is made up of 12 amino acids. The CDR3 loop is CASTTPGHIQYF. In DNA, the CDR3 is TGTGCCAGTACAACACCGGGGCACATTCAGTACTTC.

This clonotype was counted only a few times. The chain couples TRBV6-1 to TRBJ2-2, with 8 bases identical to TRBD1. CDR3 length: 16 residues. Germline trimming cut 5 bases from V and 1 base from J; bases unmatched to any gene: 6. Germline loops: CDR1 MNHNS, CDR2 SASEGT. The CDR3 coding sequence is TGTGCCAGCAGTCCCACCGGGACAGGGAACACCGGGGAGCTGTTTTTT. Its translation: CASSPTGTGNTGELFF.

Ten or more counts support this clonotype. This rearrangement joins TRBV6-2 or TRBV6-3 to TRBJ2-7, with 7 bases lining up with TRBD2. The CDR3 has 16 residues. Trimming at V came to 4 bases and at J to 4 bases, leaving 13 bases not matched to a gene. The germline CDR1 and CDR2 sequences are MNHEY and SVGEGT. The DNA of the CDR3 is TGTGCCAGCAGTTTTCCGACGGGAGGACTACAATACGAGCAGTACTTC. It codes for CASSFPTGGLQYEQYF.

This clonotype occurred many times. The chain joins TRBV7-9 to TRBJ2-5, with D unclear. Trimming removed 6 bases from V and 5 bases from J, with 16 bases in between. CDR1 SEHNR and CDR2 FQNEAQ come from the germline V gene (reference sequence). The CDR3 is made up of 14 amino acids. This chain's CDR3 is CASSDNSVGETQYF. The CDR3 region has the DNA TGTGCCAGCAGTGACAATTCGGTTGGGGAGACCCAGTACTTC. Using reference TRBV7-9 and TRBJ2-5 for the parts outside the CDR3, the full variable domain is DTGVSQNPRHKITKRGQNVTFRCDPISEHNRLYWYRQTLGQGPEFLTYFQNEAQLEKSRLLSDRFSAERPKGSFSTLEIQRTEQGDSAMYLCASSDNSVGETQYFGPGTRLLVL.

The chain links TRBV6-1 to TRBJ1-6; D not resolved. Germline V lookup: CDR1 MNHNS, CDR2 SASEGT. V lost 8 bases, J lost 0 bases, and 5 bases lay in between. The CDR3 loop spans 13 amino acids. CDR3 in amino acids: CASWSSYNSPLHF. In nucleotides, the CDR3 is TGTGCCAGCTGGAGCTCCTATAATTCACCCCTCCACTTT.

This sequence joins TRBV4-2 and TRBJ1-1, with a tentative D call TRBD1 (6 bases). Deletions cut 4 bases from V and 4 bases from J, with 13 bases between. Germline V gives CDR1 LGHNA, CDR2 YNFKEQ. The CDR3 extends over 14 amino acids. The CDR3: CASSLRGGGTEAFF. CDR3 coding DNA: TGTGCCAGCAGCCTACGGGGAGGGGGCACTGAAGCTTTCTTT.

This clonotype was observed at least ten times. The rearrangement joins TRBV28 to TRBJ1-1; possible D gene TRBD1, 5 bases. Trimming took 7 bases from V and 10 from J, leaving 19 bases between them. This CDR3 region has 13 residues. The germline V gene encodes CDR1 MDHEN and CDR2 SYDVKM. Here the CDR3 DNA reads TGTGCCAGCACCCCCCGCGGGGGGTATCGAGCTTTCTTT. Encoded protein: CASTPRGGYRAFF.

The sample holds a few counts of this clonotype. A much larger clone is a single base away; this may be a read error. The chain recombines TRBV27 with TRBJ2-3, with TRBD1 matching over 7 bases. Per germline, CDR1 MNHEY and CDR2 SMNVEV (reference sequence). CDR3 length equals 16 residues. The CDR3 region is CASSQLDRVLTDTRYF. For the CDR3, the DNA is TGTGCCAGCAGCCAGCTCGACAGGGTACTCACAGATACGCGGTATTTT.

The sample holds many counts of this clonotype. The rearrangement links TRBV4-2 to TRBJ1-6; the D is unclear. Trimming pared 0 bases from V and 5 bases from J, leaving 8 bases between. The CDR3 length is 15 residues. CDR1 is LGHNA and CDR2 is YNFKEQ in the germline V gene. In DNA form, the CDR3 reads TGTGCCAGCAGCCAAGATTGGTCGGATAATTCACCCCTCCACTTT. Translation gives CASSQDWSDNSPLHF.

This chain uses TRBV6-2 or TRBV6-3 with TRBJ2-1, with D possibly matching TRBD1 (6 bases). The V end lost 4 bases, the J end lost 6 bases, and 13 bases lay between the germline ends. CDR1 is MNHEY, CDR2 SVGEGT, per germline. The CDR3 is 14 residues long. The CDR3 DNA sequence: TGTGCCAGCAGTTTCCTTGGGGGCCCCAATGAGCAGTTCTTC. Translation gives CASSFLGGPNEQFF.

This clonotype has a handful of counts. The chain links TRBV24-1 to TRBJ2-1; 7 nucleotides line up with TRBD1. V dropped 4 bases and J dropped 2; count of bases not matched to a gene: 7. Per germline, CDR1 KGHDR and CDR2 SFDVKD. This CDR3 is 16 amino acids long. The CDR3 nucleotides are TGTGCCACCAGTGACCCCGACAGGGCAGCCTACAATGAGCAGTTCTTC. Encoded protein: CATSDPDRAAYNEQFF.

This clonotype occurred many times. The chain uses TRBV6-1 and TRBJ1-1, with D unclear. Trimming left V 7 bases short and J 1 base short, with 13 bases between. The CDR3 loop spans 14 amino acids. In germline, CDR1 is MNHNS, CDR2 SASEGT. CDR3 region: CASTDGVGNTEAFF. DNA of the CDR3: TGTGCCAGCACCGACGGGGTCGGGAACACTGAAGCTTTCTTT.

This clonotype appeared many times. This chain's CDR3 is CASSFDNGLNQPQHF. CDR3 DNA sequence: TGTGCCAGCAGCTTTGATAATGGCCTCAATCAGCCCCAGCATTTT. The gene calls are TRBV5-8 and TRBJ1-5; D gene unclear. CDR1 and CDR2 (germline): SGHTS, YDEGEE. The CDR3 contains 15 residues. The V and J ends lost 2 bases and 3 bases respectively, with 12 bases between them.

The CDR3 spells CSATDRGQDGYGYTF. CDR3 DNA sequence: TGCAGTGCTACCGACCGAGGACAGGACGGCTATGGCTACACCTTC. The chain couples TRBV20-1 to TRBJ1-2, with 7 positions matching TRBD1. With V trimmed by 4 bases and J by 4 bases, 12 bases remained unmatched. The germline CDR1 and CDR2 sequences are DFQATT and SNEGSKA (reference sequence). The CDR3 is made up of 15 amino acids.

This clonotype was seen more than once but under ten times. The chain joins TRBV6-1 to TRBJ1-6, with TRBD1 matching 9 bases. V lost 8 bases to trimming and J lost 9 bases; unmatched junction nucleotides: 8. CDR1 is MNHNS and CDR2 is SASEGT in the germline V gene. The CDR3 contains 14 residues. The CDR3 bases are TGTGCCAGCGGACTACAGGGGGCTCGTTCACCCCTCCACTTT. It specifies CASGLQGARSPLHF.

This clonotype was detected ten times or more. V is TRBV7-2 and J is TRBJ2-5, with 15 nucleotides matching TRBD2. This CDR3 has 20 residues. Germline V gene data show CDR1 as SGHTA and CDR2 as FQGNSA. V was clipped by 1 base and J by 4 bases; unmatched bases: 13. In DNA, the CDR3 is TGTGCCAGCAGCTTAGTTCCTAGGACTAGCGGGAGGGGGGTGGCAGAGACCCAGTACTTC. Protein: CASSLVPRTSGRGVAETQYF.

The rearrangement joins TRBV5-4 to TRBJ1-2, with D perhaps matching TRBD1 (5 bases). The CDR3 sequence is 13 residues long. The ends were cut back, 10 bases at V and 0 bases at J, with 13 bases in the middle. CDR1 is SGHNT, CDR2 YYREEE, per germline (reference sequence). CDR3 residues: CAGGGTANYGYTF. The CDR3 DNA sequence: TGTGCCGGGGGGGGGACTGCTAACTATGGCTACACCTTC.

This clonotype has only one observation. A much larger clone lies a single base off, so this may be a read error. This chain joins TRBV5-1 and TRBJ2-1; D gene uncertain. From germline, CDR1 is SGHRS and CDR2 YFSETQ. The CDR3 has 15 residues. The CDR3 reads CVSSLAPFGYNEQFF. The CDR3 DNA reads TGCGTCAGCAGCTTGGCTCCCTTTGGCTACAATGAGCAGTTCTTC. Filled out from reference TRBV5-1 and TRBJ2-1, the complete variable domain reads KAGVTQTPRYLIKTRGQQVTLSCSPISGHRSVSWYQQTPGQGLQFLFEYFSETQRNKGNFPGRFSGRQFSNSRSEMNVSTLELGDSALYLCVSSLAPFGYNEQFFGPGTRLTVL.

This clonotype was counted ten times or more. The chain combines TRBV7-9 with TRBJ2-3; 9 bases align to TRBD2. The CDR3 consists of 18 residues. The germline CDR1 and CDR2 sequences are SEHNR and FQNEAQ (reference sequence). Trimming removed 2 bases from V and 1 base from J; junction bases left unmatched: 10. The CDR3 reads CASSLLAGSLSGTDTQYF. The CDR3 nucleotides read TGTGCCAGCAGCTTACTAGCGGGATCTCTCTCAGGCACAGATACGCAGTATTTT.

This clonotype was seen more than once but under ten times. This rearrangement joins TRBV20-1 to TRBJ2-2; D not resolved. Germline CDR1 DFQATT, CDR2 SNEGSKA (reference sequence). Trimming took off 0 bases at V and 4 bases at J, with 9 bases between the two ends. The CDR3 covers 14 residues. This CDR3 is CSARDRGATGELFF. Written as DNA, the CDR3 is TGCAGTGCTAGAGATCGAGGAGCCACCGGGGAGCTGTTTTTT.

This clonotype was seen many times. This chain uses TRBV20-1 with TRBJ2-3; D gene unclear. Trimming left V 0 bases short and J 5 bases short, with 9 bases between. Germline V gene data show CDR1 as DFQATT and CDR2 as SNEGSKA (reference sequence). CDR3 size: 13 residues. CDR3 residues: CSARDSARDTQYF. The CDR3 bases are TGCAGTGCTAGAGACAGCGCGAGAGATACGCAGTATTTT.

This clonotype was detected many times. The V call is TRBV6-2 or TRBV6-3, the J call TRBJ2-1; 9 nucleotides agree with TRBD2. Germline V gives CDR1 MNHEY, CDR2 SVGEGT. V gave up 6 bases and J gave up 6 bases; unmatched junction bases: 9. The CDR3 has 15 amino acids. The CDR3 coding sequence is TGTGCCAGCAGCATAGCGGGAGAGACTACCAATGAGCAGTTCTTC. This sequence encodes CASSIAGETTNEQFF.